One and the same sample provided the 4 T cell receptor beta chains below, sequenced in a study of T cells in tuberculosis. The sample's time point: new active TB diagnosis, blood taken before or within 7 days of starting treatment. The method was immunoSEQ multiplex PCR; TCRdb's version includes in-frame clones alone and lacks a portion of them. This table has some 6,000 clones, about 97% appearing once. The sample in question was PBMCs, obtained at tuberculosis diagnosis. These receptor sequences come from an adult with tuberculosis.

J is TRBJ2-5 and V is TRBV5-1; D might be TRBD1 (6 bases). The CDR3 has 18 residues. In germline, CDR1 is SGHRS, CDR2 YFSETQ. V lost 4 bases, J lost 2 bases, and 24 bases lay in between. The CDR3 sequence: CASSPGRGLGQIQETQYF. The CDR3 nucleotides are TGCGCCAGCAGCCCCGGAAGGGGCCTTGGACAGATTCAAGAGACCCAGTACTTC.

The chain carries TRBV10-1 and TRBJ1-1, with 7 bases fitting TRBD1. The CDR3 is made up of 15 amino acids. Germline assignment: CDR1 WNHNN and CDR2 SYGVQD (reference sequence). Losses at the gene ends were 8 bases for V and 1 base for J; bases not matched to a gene: 10. CDR3 residues: CASRINRGWNTEAFF. The CDR3 DNA follows: TGCGCCAGCCGGATAAACAGGGGTTGGAACACTGAAGCTTTCTTT.

The chain couples TRBV7-7 to TRBJ2-1; D not resolved. The V gene's germline CDR1 is SSHAT and CDR2 FNYEAQ (reference sequence). The CDR3 loop spans 15 amino acids. Trimming took 2 bases from V and 0 from J, leaving 8 bases between them. The CDR3 here is CASSLRLSSYNEQFF. The CDR3 region has the DNA TGTGCCAGCAGCTTACGACTCAGCTCCTACAATGAGCAGTTCTTC.

The V and J genes are TRBV7-7 and TRBJ1-3; no reliable D call. Germline CDR1 is SSHAT and CDR2 is FNYEAQ (reference sequence). Trimming stripped 5 bases from V and 2 bases from J, with 13 bases between. The CDR3 extends over 15 amino acids. The CDR3 is CASSPYAEPGNTIYF. CDR3 nucleotides: TGTGCCAGCAGCCCCTATGCGGAACCTGGAAACACCATATATTTT.